One and the same sample provided the 21 T cell receptor beta chains below, sequenced in a study of blood T cell repertoires in COVID-19. The assay was immunoSEQ multiplex PCR, and TCRdb's table has in-frame clones only and misses some. Here the sample spans some 130,000 clones, around 81% being singletons. Input material: peripheral blood. The receptors were sampled from a woman aged 60-70 years with active or convalescent COVID-19.

The gene calls are TRBV4-3 and TRBJ2-1, with 10 bases identical to TRBD2. The J segment lost 0 bases and the V segment lost 4 bases, leaving 12 bases of the junction unmatched. Germline V gene lookup returns CDR1 LGHNA and CDR2 YSLEER. CDR3 length equals 19 residues. CDR3 bases: TGCGCCAGCAGCCTACAACCGGCTAGCGGGAGTTACTCCTACAATGAGCAGTTCTTC. Protein: CASSLQPASGSYSYNEQFF.

The chain combines TRBV7-2 with TRBJ1-1, with 9 bases matching TRBD1. V lost 5 bases to trimming and J lost 5 bases; unmatched junction nucleotides: 6. Germline V CDR1 and CDR2: SGHTA, FQGNSA. The CDR3 is 14 residues long. DNA of the CDR3: TGTGCCAGCAGCCCACAGGGGGCTGGGACTGAAGCTTTCTTT. It translates to CASSPQGAGTEAFF. The full variable domain, in which reference TRBV7-2 and TRBJ1-1 provide the parts outside the CDR3, is GAGVSQSPSNKVTEKGKDVELRCDPISGHTALYWYRQSLGQGLEFLIYFQGNSAPDKSGLPSDRFSAERTGGSVSTLTIQRTQQEDSAVYLCASSPQGAGTEAFFGQGTRLTVV.

The CDR3 spells CASNIGATEAFF. The DNA for the CDR3 is TGTGCCAGCAATATAGGAGCCACTGAAGCTTTCTTT. The chain carries TRBV16 and TRBJ1-1; no clear D gene. Germline V gene data show CDR1 as KGHSY and CDR2 as FQNENV. The CDR3 spans 12 residues. The ends were cut back, 7 bases at V and 4 bases at J, with 10 bases in the middle.

This chain connects TRBV20-1 to TRBJ2-3, with 7 bases matching TRBD2. The CDR3 is 15 amino acids. J gave up 2 bases and V 3 bases, and 8 bases lay outside the gene matches. Germline V gene data show CDR1 as DFQATT and CDR2 as SNEGSKA (reference sequence). The CDR3 sequence is CSASYGGSHTDTQYF. The DNA for the CDR3 is TGCAGTGCTAGTTACGGGGGGTCACACACAGATACGCAGTATTTT.

The chain joins TRBV27 to TRBJ2-5; 8 bases align to TRBD1. Germline V gene lookup returns CDR1 MNHEY and CDR2 SMNVEV (reference sequence). The ends lost 5 bases at V and 7 bases at J; junction bases unmatched: 15. The CDR3 totals 16 residues. For the CDR3, the DNA is TGTGCCAGCAGTCCACGACAGGGGCCCCCTTTGGGGACCCAGTACTTC. Protein product: CASSPRQGPPLGTQYF.

The chain recombines TRBV27 with TRBJ2-7, with a weak D call TRBD1 (5 bases). CDR3 length: 15 residues. Germline lookup yields CDR1 MNHEY and CDR2 SMNVEV (reference sequence). Trimming took 4 bases from V and 2 from J, leaving 15 bases between them. The CDR3 DNA reads TGTGCCAGCAGTTCCCCCGTGACAGTGACCTACGAGCAGTACTTC. Translating it yields CASSSPVTVTYEQYF.

V usage is TRBV18 and J usage is TRBJ1-5, with TRBD1 matching 8 bases. V lost 6 bases and J lost 5; bases outside the gene matches: 6. Per germline, CDR1 KGHSH and CDR2 LQKENI. The CDR3 sequence is 14 residues long. This chain's CDR3 is CASSSSGQDQPQHF. The CDR3 bases are TGTGCCAGCTCCTCCTCGGGACAGGATCAGCCCCAGCATTTT. Full variable domain (outside the CDR3, taken from reference TRBV18 and TRBJ1-5): NAGVMQNPRHLVRRRGQEARLRCSPMKGHSHVYWYRQLPEEGLKFMVYLQKENIIDESGMPKERFSAEFPKEGPSILRIQQVVRGDSAAYFCASSSSGQDQPQHFGDGTRLSIL.

A single count supports this clone. J is TRBJ1-4 and V is TRBV11-3; a possible D gene is TRBD1 (5 bases). CDR3 length equals 20 residues. Trimming took 3 bases from V and 0 from J, leaving 23 bases between them. Germline CDR1 is SGHNT and CDR2 is YENEEA. CDR3 sequence: CASSFVRVGGFRATNEKLFF. For the CDR3, the DNA is TGTGCCAGCAGCTTTGTTCGTGTGGGGGGGTTCAGGGCAACTAATGAAAAACTGTTTTTT.

The chain employs TRBV19 and TRBJ1-5; D is unclear. V shed 6 bases and J shed 1 base, with 13 bases lying between them. Germline CDR1 reads LNHDA; CDR2 reads SQIVND (reference sequence). The CDR3 has 15 residues. In DNA, the CDR3 is TGTGCCAGTAGCCTGCTCGAGGGAAGCAATCAGCCCCAGCATTTT. Translation gives CASSLLEGSNQPQHF.

This rearrangement joins TRBV4-1 to TRBJ2-5; possibly TRBD2 for D (5 bases). The CDR3 is 17 residues long. Trimming took 2 bases from V and 5 from J, leaving 21 bases between them. Germline assignment: CDR1 MGHRA and CDR2 YSYEKL. CDR3 DNA: TGCGCCAGCAGCCAATATCCAGCTTTCGGGGTCCTGGAGACCCAGTACTTC. Translated: CASSQYPAFGVLETQYF.

This clone was recorded a few times. This chain links TRBV7-6 with TRBJ1-2; a weak D match, TRBD1 (6 bases). Germline values: CDR1 SGHVS, CDR2 FNYEAQ. V lost 0 bases and J 8 bases, leaving 16 bases between the germline ends. The CDR3 runs to 15 residues. CDR3 sequence: CASSLAGGQSAGYTF. Here the CDR3 DNA reads TGTGCCAGCAGCTTAGCCGGCGGACAGAGTGCGGGCTACACCTTC.

The rearrangement uses TRBV18 and TRBJ2-3; the match to TRBD1 covers 7 bases. After removal of 2 bases from V and 4 bases from J, the junction contained 3 bases not matched to a gene. The CDR3 totals 14 residues. Germline V gene sequence: CDR1 KGHSH, CDR2 LQKENI. CDR3 in DNA: TGTGCCAGCTCACCAGGGCAGGGGGCAGATACGCAGTATTTT. It yields the protein CASSPGQGADTQYF.

The rearrangement uses TRBV4-1 and TRBJ1-2; possible D gene TRBD1, 5 bases. V was cut by 5 bases and J by 3 bases, with 16 bases left in between. The CDR3 is 15 residues long. Germline CDR1 MGHRA, CDR2 YSYEKL. The CDR3 DNA reads as TGCGCCAGCAGCTACCGCTGGGCGGGGGACTATGGCTACACCTTC. Protein product: CASSYRWAGDYGYTF.

The chain recombines TRBV27 with TRBJ2-3, with 7 positions matching TRBD2. The CDR3 has 14 amino acids. V gave up 0 bases and J gave up 7 bases; unmatched junction bases: 4. Germline values: CDR1 MNHEY, CDR2 SMNVEV (reference sequence). The chain's CDR3 is CASSLSGGGHTQYF. The CDR3, as DNA: TGTGCCAGCAGTTTATCGGGCGGGGGTCATACGCAGTATTTT.

This clone occurred a few times. The rearrangement links TRBV27 to TRBJ1-3, with unresolved D. Trimming pared 2 bases from V and 2 bases from J, leaving 7 bases between. The CDR3 extends over 14 amino acids. CDR1 MNHEY and CDR2 SMNVEV come from the germline V gene (reference sequence). In DNA, the CDR3 is TGTGCCAGCAGTTTAGGGAGGGCTGGAAACACCATATATTTT. This encodes CASSLGRAGNTIYF.

The chain combines TRBV7-2 with TRBJ2-3; the match to TRBD2 covers 7 bases. The length of the CDR3 is 13 residues. Germline V CDR1 and CDR2: SGHTA, FQGNSA. V lost 5 bases, J lost 6 bases, and 5 bases stayed unmatched. CDR3 residues: CASSPGLKDTQYF. The CDR3 region has the DNA TGTGCCAGCAGCCCGGGACTAAAGGATACGCAGTATTTT.

V usage is TRBV7-2 and J usage is TRBJ2-7, with 7 bases fitting TRBD2. CDR1 is SGHTA and CDR2 is FQGNSA in the germline V gene. Germline trimming cut 4 bases from V and 6 bases from J; bases unmatched to any gene: 12. This CDR3 is built from 15 residues. The CDR3 spells CASSSLVGGPSEQYF. The CDR3 nucleotides read TGTGCCAGCAGCTCCCTTGTGGGAGGGCCTAGCGAGCAGTACTTC.

This clone was observed a handful of times. The V call is TRBV19, the J call TRBJ1-5; D not certain. Trimming took off 7 bases at V and 2 bases at J, with 12 bases between the two ends. Germline values: CDR1 LNHDA, CDR2 SQIVND (reference sequence). The CDR3 totals 14 residues. Here the CDR3 DNA reads TGTGCCAGTAAACACGGGATAGGCAATCAGCCCCAGCATTTT. It is translated as CASKHGIGNQPQHF.

The rearrangement links TRBV6-2 or TRBV6-3 to TRBJ1-2; 7 positions match TRBD1. The CDR3 spans 15 residues. Trimming removed 5 bases from V and 2 bases from J; junction bases left unmatched: 8. Germline CDR1 MNHEY, CDR2 SVGEGT. The CDR3 region is CASSAPGQINYGYTF. The CDR3 DNA reads TGTGCCAGCAGTGCCCCGGGACAGATCAACTATGGCTACACCTTC.

The CDR3 loop is CASRGGIEDRTEAFF. DNA for the CDR3: TGCGCCAGCAGGGGGGGGATTGAAGATCGTACTGAAGCTTTCTTT. The chain joins TRBV5-1 to TRBJ1-1; D is perhaps TRBD1 (5 bases). This CDR3 is built from 15 residues. Germline V CDR1 and CDR2: SGHRS, YFSETQ. The V and J ends lost 5 bases and 5 bases respectively, with 19 bases between them.

This sequence joins TRBV6-1 and TRBJ1-2; possible D gene TRBD1, 5 bases. V was trimmed by 2 bases and J by 7 bases, leaving 11 bases between them. This CDR3 spans 13 amino acids. Germline assignment: CDR1 MNHNS and CDR2 SASEGT. CDR3 nucleotides: TGTGCCAGCAGTGAACCCCCTGGGGCTGGCTACACCTTC. Its translation: CASSEPPGAGYTF.